This TCR beta chain was captured in a study of T cell responses to AZD1222 COVID-19 vaccine. Here immunoSEQ multiplex PCR was the method, and the copy in TCRdb shows in-frame clones only, minus some. Here the sample spans some 130,000 clones, about 93% being singletons. Study-wide findings and caveats: With dominance at 160-218 and 743-854, vaccine-associated CD4 TCRs spanned spike. Close to half of all spike-specific TCRs reportedly target regions of the variants that are unmutated. Only a handful of AZD1222 recipients, several in all, had baseline seropositivity.

CDR1 is KGHDR, CDR2 SFDVKD, per germline. Trimming left V 4 bases short and J 1 base short, with 7 bases between. This CDR3 region has 13 residues. Second doses were pooled across both intervals (about 4 or about 12 weeks). To note about this clone: Its antigen is undetermined.

This specimen consisted of peripheral blood, obtained 28 days after the second AZD1222 dose. This clonotype was obtained from an adult who received the AZD1222 COVID-19 vaccine. The chain has TRBV24-1 and TRBJ2-7; D is possibly TRBD1 (5 bases). DNA of the CDR3: TGTGCCACCAGTGAGGCAGGGTCCTACGAGCAGTACTTC. This sequence encodes CATSEAGSYEQYF.